Presented here are 23 T cell receptor beta chains from one specimen sequenced in a study of OX40 agonist ivuxolimab in advanced cancers. Measured with immunoSEQ multiplex PCR; TCRdb has only the in-frame clones, and not every one. Of just under 65,000 clones listed, roughly 81% are singletons. The sample in question was CD4+ or CD8+ T cells sorted from blood, obtained in a trial of the OX40 agonist ivuxolimab. The receptors come from an adult with an advanced solid tumor such as melanoma, head and neck, liver or kidney cancer.

The chain combines TRBV25-1 with TRBJ2-7; D gene uncertain. The V gene lost 2 bases and the J gene lost 2 bases, with 4 bases spanning the gap. Germline V gene data show CDR1 as MGHDK and CDR2 as SYGVNS. This CDR3 is 12 amino acids long. For the CDR3, the DNA is TGTGCCAGCAGTGAAACAACCTACGAGCAGTACTTC. This encodes CASSETTYEQYF.

The V call is TRBV2, the J call TRBJ2-5, with D possibly being TRBD2 (7 bases). Trimming removed 5 bases at V and 5 bases at J, with 18 bases between. Germline values: CDR1 SNHLY, CDR2 FYNNEI. CDR3 size: 15 residues. CDR3 loop: CASSRPLGGPETQYF. CDR3 DNA: TGTGCCAGCAGTAGACCTTTGGGGGGGCCTGAGACCCAGTACTTC.

V usage is TRBV30 and J usage is TRBJ2-2; D not certain. The CDR3 consists of 14 residues. V was cut by 0 bases and J by 4 bases, with 9 bases left in between. Germline loops: CDR1 GTSNPN, CDR2 SVGIG (reference sequence). The CDR3 reads CAWSVLHLTGELFF. In nucleotides, the CDR3 is TGTGCCTGGAGTGTACTCCACCTCACCGGGGAGCTGTTTTTT. Filled out from reference TRBV30 and TRBJ2-2, the complete variable domain reads SQTIHQWPATLVQPVGSPLSLECTVEGTSNPNLYWYRQAAGRGLQLLFYSVGIGQISSEVPQNLSASRPQDRQFILSSKKLLLSDSGFYLCAWSVLHLTGELFFGEGSRLTVL.

The chain links TRBV18 to TRBJ1-1, with D uncertain. Germline CDR1 KGHSH, CDR2 LQKENI. V lost 3 bases and J 1 base, leaving 12 bases between the germline ends. The CDR3 covers 15 residues. CDR3 coding DNA: TGTGCCAGCTCACCCACCCGAGACAAGAACACTGAAGCTTTCTTT. The encoded protein is CASSPTRDKNTEAFF.

The rearrangement joins TRBV28 to TRBJ1-5, with TRBD1 matching over 7 bases. The V and J ends lost 5 bases and 3 bases, in that order; junction bases with no gene match: 7. Germline lookup yields CDR1 MDHEN and CDR2 SYDVKM. There are 15 residues in the CDR3. In DNA, the CDR3 is TGTGCCAGCAGTACGCGACAGGGATACAATCAGCCCCAGCATTTT. As protein: CASSTRQGYNQPQHF.

The CDR3: CASSSRKYSNQPQHF. CDR3 in DNA: TGTGCCAGCAGCTCCAGAAAGTATAGCAATCAGCCCCAGCATTTT. The chain links TRBV11-3 to TRBJ1-5; no reliable D call. The V gene lost 4 bases and the J gene lost 0 bases, with 10 bases spanning the gap. Germline-derived CDR1 and CDR2 are SGHNT and YENEEA. The CDR3 sequence is 15 residues long.

The V and J genes are TRBV7-2 and TRBJ1-3; 10 nucleotides agree with TRBD1. Germline assignment: CDR1 SGHTA and CDR2 FQGNSA. This CDR3 spans 14 amino acids. J gave up 8 bases and V 5 bases, and 6 bases lay outside the gene matches. The CDR3 region is CASSLRQGADTIYF. CDR3 nucleotide sequence: TGTGCCAGCAGCCTACGACAGGGGGCGGACACCATATATTTT.

This clone was seen only a few times. This sequence joins TRBV19 and TRBJ2-3, with D perhaps matching TRBD1 (5 bases). Germline V gives CDR1 LNHDA, CDR2 SQIVND (reference sequence). The CDR3 is 14 amino acids. V was shortened by 7 bases and J by 1 base, with 12 bases between the two germline ends. DNA of the CDR3: TGTGCCAGTACCACAGGAGAAGGCACAGATACGCAGTATTTT. Residues: CASTTGEGTDTQYF.

This sequence joins TRBV11-2 and TRBJ1-4, with D tentatively TRBD1 (6 bases). This CDR3 region has 14 residues. V gave up 4 bases and J gave up 4 bases, with 10 bases separating them. Germline CDR1 and CDR2: SGHAT and FQNNGV. CDR3 nucleotides: TGTGCCAGCAGCTGGACAGATATTAATGAAAAACTGTTTTTT. Protein sequence: CASSWTDINEKLFF.

The V call is TRBV7-6, the J call TRBJ2-3; D possibly corresponds to TRBD1 (5 bases). The CDR3 is 16 amino acids. V dropped 7 bases and J dropped 0 bases, with 17 bases sitting between them. The germline CDR1 and CDR2 sequences are SGHVS and FNYEAQ. CDR3 nucleotide sequence: TGTGCCAGCACCAACCCAGGGAAAGTCAGCACAGATACGCAGTATTTT. Translated: CASTNPGKVSTDTQYF.

The chain links TRBV4-3 to TRBJ1-2; possible D gene TRBD1, 6 bases. V lost 0 bases to trimming and J lost 14 bases, with 16 bases between them. The CDR3 loop spans 13 amino acids. From germline, CDR1 is LGHNA and CDR2 YSLEER. The CDR3 loop is CASSQEPTGPITF. The CDR3 DNA reads as TGCGCCAGCAGCCAAGAACCGACAGGCCCCATTACCTTC.

The table lists this clone with a count of one. The chain couples TRBV7-9 to TRBJ2-4; 10 bases are a match to TRBD1. There are 15 residues in the CDR3. In germline, CDR1 is SEHNR, CDR2 FQNEAQ (reference sequence). With V trimmed by 5 bases and J by 4 bases, 5 bases remained unmatched. CDR3 sequence: CASSDRDRGKNIQYF. In DNA form, the CDR3 reads TGTGCCAGCAGCGACCGGGACAGGGGAAAAAACATTCAGTACTTC.

The V and J genes are TRBV6-6 and TRBJ2-1, with D possibly TRBD1 on 6 matching bases. Between the trimmed V and J ends, which lost 8 bases and 3 bases, there was a span of 20 bases. The CDR3 totals 16 residues. CDR1 and CDR2 from the germline V gene are MNHNY and SVGAGI (reference sequence). The CDR3 loop is CASSKGGRGVYNEQFF. CDR3 DNA sequence: TGTGCCAGCTCCAAAGGTGGCAGGGGCGTCTACAATGAGCAGTTCTTC.

This clone came up a few times. The J gene is TRBJ2-1, the V gene TRBV29-1; 7 nucleotides match TRBD2. The CDR3 consists of 18 residues. V shed 3 bases, J shed 8 bases, and the junction held 22 bases outside the gene matches. Germline V CDR1 and CDR2: SQVTM, ANQGSEA. The CDR3 spells CSVEGHTRGRDRVDEQFF. The CDR3 DNA sequence: TGCAGCGTTGAGGGGCACACACGGGGGAGGGATCGTGTTGATGAGCAGTTCTTC.

The V and J genes are TRBV29-1 and TRBJ2-4, with D possibly being TRBD2 (6 bases). The CDR3 runs to 14 residues. Looked up from germline, CDR1 is SQVTM and CDR2 is ANQGSEA. V shed 3 bases and J shed 1 base, with 10 bases lying between them. The CDR3 region is CSVETGGAKNIQYF. Written as DNA, the CDR3 is TGCAGCGTTGAGACCGGGGGTGCCAAAAACATTCAGTACTTC.

The CDR3 sequence is CASSLAGGLIDTQYF. The CDR3 DNA reads TGTGCCAGCAGTCTAGCGGGAGGCCTAATTGATACGCAGTATTTT. The chain carries TRBV2 and TRBJ2-3; TRBD2 aligns across 11 bases. This CDR3 has 15 amino acids. Germline lookup yields CDR1 SNHLY and CDR2 FYNNEI. V lost 5 bases and J lost 6; bases outside the gene matches: 7.

The V call is TRBV9, the J call TRBJ2-2, with 9 bases aligning to TRBD2. The CDR3 has 14 residues. V shed 7 bases and J 1 base; nucleotides not matched to a gene: 2. Germline loops: CDR1 SGDLS, CDR2 YYNGEE. The CDR3 loop is CASRSGGNTGELFF. The CDR3 nucleotides read TGTGCCAGCCGTAGCGGGGGGAACACCGGGGAGCTGTTTTTT.

J is TRBJ1-2 and V is TRBV5-4; 8 positions match TRBD1. The CDR3 is 16 residues long. V lost 4 bases and J lost 5; bases outside the gene matches: 13. CDR1 is SGHNT and CDR2 is YYREEE in the germline V gene (reference sequence). CDR3 protein: CASSRGQGLGTYGYTF. The CDR3 nucleotides read TGTGCCAGCAGCCGAGGACAGGGTTTGGGGACTTATGGCTACACCTTC. The whole variable domain, remainder taken from reference TRBV5-4 and TRBJ1-2, is ETGVTQSPTHLIKTRGQQVTLRCSSQSGHNTVSWYQQALGQGPQFIFQYYREEENGRGNFPPRFSGLQFPNYSSELNVNALELDDSALYLCASSRGQGLGTYGYTFGSGTRLTVV.

The gene calls are TRBV5-1 and TRBJ2-2; D gene uncertain. Germline V gene data show CDR1 as SGHRS and CDR2 as YFSETQ. Trimming took 9 bases from V and 0 from J, leaving 15 bases between them. CDR3 length: 15 amino acids. CDR3 coding DNA: TGCGCCACTTCTACCGGATCGGCGAACACCGGGGAGCTGTTTTTT. Amino acids: CATSTGSANTGELFF.

This chain joins TRBV2 and TRBJ1-6, with TRBD1 matching 10 bases. Germline assignment: CDR1 SNHLY and CDR2 FYNNEI. The CDR3 consists of 14 residues. The trim removed 10 bases at V and 8 bases at J, leaving 8 bases unmatched. This CDR3 reads CATPAGTGDSPLHF. DNA of the CDR3: TGTGCCACACCCGCCGGGACAGGGGATTCACCCCTCCACTTT. Complete variable domain (other parts from reference TRBV2 and TRBJ1-6): EPEVTQTPSHQVTQMGQEVILRCVPISNHLYFYWYRQILGQKVEFLVSFYNNEISEKSEIFDDQFSVERPDGSNFTLKIRSTKLEDSAMYFCATPAGTGDSPLHFGNGTRLTVT.

The DNA for the CDR3 is TGTGCCAGCAGTTTTACCGGGACCAGCTCCTACGAGCAGTACTTC. It specifies CASSFTGTSSYEQYF. This rearrangement joins TRBV27 to TRBJ2-7; D tentatively fits TRBD1 or TRBD2 (5 bases each). V shed 3 bases and J shed 0 bases, with 12 bases lying between them. The CDR3 extends over 15 amino acids. Germline CDR1 is MNHEY and CDR2 is SMNVEV (reference sequence).

This CDR3 is CASSALGTGEQPQHF. The CDR3 nucleotides read TGTGCCAGCAGCGCCTTAGGGACAGGTGAGCAGCCCCAGCATTTT. The gene calls are TRBV9 and TRBJ1-5; 8 positions match TRBD1. V trimming: 3 bases; J trimming: 7 bases; junction bases outside the gene matches: 9. The germline V gene encodes CDR1 SGDLS and CDR2 YYNGEE. The CDR3 has 15 amino acids. Looking up the rest from reference TRBV9 and TRBJ1-5 gives the full variable domain: DSGVTQTPKHLITATGQRVTLRCSPRSGDLSVYWYQQSLDQGLQFLIQYYNGEERAKGNILERFSAQQFPDLHSELNLSSLELGDSALYFCASSALGTGEQPQHFGDGTRLSIL.

This clone was recorded a few times. This chain joins TRBV7-9 and TRBJ1-2; D gene ambiguous. This CDR3 has 15 residues. The V gene's germline CDR1 is SEHNR and CDR2 FQNEAQ (reference sequence). V was pared by 1 base and J by 3 bases, with 12 bases between. The CDR3 coding sequence is TGTGCCAGCAGCTTAGGGGCAAGTGGGGACTATGGCTACACCTTC. This codes for CASSLGASGDYGYTF.